This passage covers 21 T cell receptor beta chains from one sample sequenced in a study of shared T cell receptors in the human thymus. TCRdb keeps only in-frame clones here, not all; method: immunoSEQ multiplex PCR. The table has about 660,000 clones, over 75% seen once; the top ten hold roughly 0.0097%. These sequences were also reported in another study, on human thymus T cells.

The sample taken for sequencing was thymocytes. The origin of the receptors is a boy under three years old with a congenital heart defect.

This chain connects TRBV4-3 to TRBJ2-2, with 13 bases matching TRBD2. The length of the CDR3 is 18 residues. The germline V gene encodes CDR1 LGHNA and CDR2 YSLEER. The V gene end was trimmed by 4 bases and the J gene end by 4 bases; junction bases not matched to a gene: 9. The CDR3 is CASSPGLAGAEVTGELFF. CDR3 nucleotides: TGCGCCAGCAGCCCAGGACTAGCGGGAGCGGAGGTCACCGGGGAGCTGTTTTTT.

V gene TRBV5-6 combines with J gene TRBJ2-7; 9 bases are a match to TRBD2. CDR1 is SGHDT and CDR2 is YYEEEE in the germline V gene. With 4 bases clipped from V and 6 bases from J, the junction kept 17 bases outside the gene matches. The CDR3 is 17 residues long. The CDR3 DNA reads as TGTGCCAGCAGCCCCTTACACCAGGGACTAGCCCCCCGCGAGCAGTACTTC. It is translated as CASSPLHQGLAPREQYF.

V is TRBV7-2 and J is TRBJ2-7; 9 bases match TRBD2. This CDR3 contains 17 residues. Germline V gene sequence: CDR1 SGHTA, CDR2 FQGNSA. After removal of 0 bases from V and 5 bases from J, the junction contained 11 bases not matched to a gene. This chain's CDR3 is CASSLALGGRAPNEQYF. The CDR3 nucleotides are TGTGCCAGCAGCTTAGCGCTCGGCGGGAGGGCCCCGAACGAGCAGTACTTC.

J is TRBJ2-7 and V is TRBV29-1; the match to TRBD1 covers 8 bases. This CDR3 comprises 13 residues. V dropped 6 bases and J dropped 7; count of bases not matched to a gene: 11. Looked up from germline, CDR1 is SQVTM and CDR2 is ANQGSEA. CDR3 protein: CSVKARGPREQYF. The CDR3 coding sequence is TGCAGCGTGAAGGCCAGGGGGCCGAGGGAGCAGTACTTC.

The V call is TRBV28, the J call TRBJ2-2; TRBD2 aligns across 16 bases. J lost 4 bases, V lost 6 bases, and 5 bases had no gene match. In germline, CDR1 is MDHEN, CDR2 SYDVKM. CDR3 length: 17 amino acids. The CDR3 reads CASSPGLAGGSTGELFF. CDR3 DNA: TGTGCCAGCAGCCCGGGACTAGCGGGAGGGAGCACCGGGGAGCTGTTTTTT. The entire variable domain, with the rest obtained from reference TRBV28 and TRBJ2-2, is as follows: DVKVTQSSRYLVKRTGEKVFLECVQDMDHENMFWYRQDPGLGLRLIYFSYDVKMKEKGDIPEGYSVSREKKERFSLILESASTNQTSMYLCASSPGLAGGSTGELFFGEGSRLTVL.

V gene TRBV15 combines with J gene TRBJ2-3; D gene ambiguous. Trimming pared 2 bases from V and 6 bases from J, leaving 6 bases between. This CDR3 comprises 12 residues. CDR1 LNHNV and CDR2 YYDKDF come from the germline V gene (reference sequence). The CDR3 nucleotides read TGTGCCACCAGCAGACCCGCGGATACGCAGTATTTT. Translating it yields CATSRPADTQYF. The full variable domain, rest sourced from reference TRBV15 and TRBJ2-3, is DAMVIQNPRYQVTQFGKPVTLSCSQTLNHNVMYWYQQKSSQAPKLLFHYYDKDFNNEADTPDNFQSRRPNTSFCFLDIRSPGLGDTAMYLCATSRPADTQYFGPGTRLTVL.

This clone has just one count. J is TRBJ2-1 and V is TRBV10-3; 7 bases map to TRBD2. Germline-derived CDR1 and CDR2 are ENHRY and SYGVKD. V was clipped by 4 bases and J by 0 bases; unmatched bases: 3. The CDR3 runs to 15 residues. CDR3 nucleotide sequence: TGTGCCATCAGTGGGGGCGGGAGCTCCTACAATGAGCAGTTCTTC. Its translation: CAISGGGSSYNEQFF.

The chain recombines TRBV5-4 with TRBJ1-1; TRBD1 matches 7 bases. Looked up from germline, CDR1 is SGHNT and CDR2 is YYREEE (reference sequence). The CDR3 sequence is 17 residues long. The ends lost 0 bases at V and 1 base at J; junction bases unmatched: 9. CDR3 sequence: CASSLARQGRENTEAFF. CDR3 bases: TGTGCCAGCAGCTTGGCAAGACAGGGTAGGGAGAACACTGAAGCTTTCTTT.

This chain joins TRBV6-5 and TRBJ1-2, with D possibly matching TRBD1 (6 bases). V lost 4 bases and J lost 4, with 13 bases in between. The CDR3 is 14 amino acids. Germline V gene data show CDR1 as MNHEY and CDR2 as SVGAGI. CDR3 coding DNA: TGTGCCAGCAGTTCACAGGGCCCCTCCTATGGCTACACCTTC. This sequence encodes CASSSQGPSYGYTF.

On this clone: Mismatch with germline at one junction end may stem from a read error. V is TRBV7-7 and J is TRBJ2-5; 12 bases align to TRBD2. The CDR3 runs 16 residues. The germline V gene encodes CDR1 SSHAT and CDR2 FNYEAQ (reference sequence). As DNA, the CDR3 is TGTGCTAGCAGCTTAGCGGCTAGCGGGAGGGGAGAGACCCAGTACTTC. As protein: CASSLAASGRGETQYF.

This clone was counted a single time. The chain carries TRBV2 and TRBJ2-1; a possible D gene is TRBD1 (5 bases). Trimming took 3 bases from V and 4 from J, leaving 16 bases between them. Germline V CDR1 and CDR2: SNHLY, FYNNEI. This CDR3 is built from 16 residues. The CDR3, as DNA: TGTGCCAGCAGTGAGGCAGGGTATACTTCTTACAATGAGCAGTTCTTC. It specifies CASSEAGYTSYNEQFF. Together with reference TRBV2 and TRBJ2-1, the CDR3 gives the full variable domain: EPEVTQTPSHQVTQMGQEVILRCVPISNHLYFYWYRQILGQKVEFLVSFYNNEISEKSEIFDDQFSVERPDGSNFTLKIRSTKLEDSAMYFCASSEAGYTSYNEQFFGPGTRLTVL.

This chain connects TRBV4-3 to TRBJ2-1; possible D gene TRBD2, 7 bases. Trimming removed 0 bases at V and 6 bases at J, with 15 bases between. Per germline, CDR1 LGHNA and CDR2 YSLEER. This CDR3 spans 16 amino acids. CDR3 sequence (DNA): TGCGCCAGCAGCCAAGACCCCAGGGGAGGGGGCAATGAGCAGTTCTTC. This translates into CASSQDPRGGGNEQFF.

This clone has just one count. The genes are TRBV30 and TRBJ1-3; D remains unclear. Per germline, CDR1 GTSNPN and CDR2 SVGIG (reference sequence). With 0 bases removed from V and 1 base from J, the gap between germline ends came to 7 bases. The CDR3 spans 14 residues. The CDR3 bases are TGTGCCTGGAGTGTCCGGGTTTCTGGAAACACCATATATTTT. It codes for CAWSVRVSGNTIYF.

The rearrangement joins TRBV28 to TRBJ2-1; TRBD1 might be the D (7 bases). Trimming removed 8 bases from V and 2 bases from J, with 13 bases in between. CDR3 size: 14 residues. Germline V gene data show CDR1 as MDHEN and CDR2 as SYDVKM. As DNA, the CDR3 is TGTGCCAGCGGAGGGGACAGCCCCTACAATGAGCAGTTCTTC. Its protein is CASGGDSPYNEQFF. The variable domain in full, with the rest retrieved from reference TRBV28 and TRBJ2-1, is DVKVTQSSRYLVKRTGEKVFLECVQDMDHENMFWYRQDPGLGLRLIYFSYDVKMKEKGDIPEGYSVSREKKERFSLILESASTNQTSMYLCASGGDSPYNEQFFGPGTRLTVL.

This chain links TRBV27 with TRBJ1-1; 7 positions agree with TRBD1. Germline V gives CDR1 MNHEY, CDR2 SMNVEV (reference sequence). The ends lost 7 bases at V and 3 bases at J; junction bases unmatched: 5. This CDR3 spans 13 amino acids. CDR3 bases: TGTGCCAGCATGTACGACAGGGACACTGAAGCTTTCTTT. Its protein product is CASMYDRDTEAFF.

This chain joins TRBV5-4 and TRBJ2-5, with TRBD1 as a possible D gene (5 bases). The V gene's germline CDR1 is SGHNT and CDR2 YYREEE (reference sequence). Between the trimmed V and J ends, which lost 1 base and 1 base, there was a span of 8 bases. CDR3 length equals 14 residues. CDR3 loop: CASSLSRAQETQYF. DNA of the CDR3: TGTGCCAGCAGCTTGAGCAGGGCCCAAGAGACCCAGTACTTC. Drawing the rest from reference TRBV5-4 and TRBJ2-5, the complete variable domain is ETGVTQSPTHLIKTRGQQVTLRCSSQSGHNTVSWYQQALGQGPQFIFQYYREEENGRGNFPPRFSGLQFPNYSSELNVNALELDDSALYLCASSLSRAQETQYFGPGTRLLVL.

The chain employs TRBV2 and TRBJ2-3, with 14 bases lining up with TRBD2. Looked up from germline, CDR1 is SNHLY and CDR2 is FYNNEI. J lost 0 bases, V lost 8 bases, and 4 bases had no gene match. The CDR3 consists of 16 residues. CDR3 DNA: TGTGCCAGCGGACTAGCGGGAGGAAGAAGCACAGATACGCAGTATTTT. Its translation: CASGLAGGRSTDTQYF.

The CDR3 here is CASRQDRGRSDGYTF. Written as DNA, the CDR3 is TGTGCCAGCAGACAGGACAGGGGGCGCTCAGATGGCTACACCTTC. V and J are TRBV5-6 and TRBJ1-2; 11 bases align to TRBD1. This CDR3 comprises 15 residues. V shed 5 bases, J shed 6 bases, and the junction held 9 bases outside the gene matches. From germline, CDR1 is SGHDT and CDR2 YYEEEE.

V and J are TRBV27 and TRBJ2-7, with TRBD2 identical over 13 bases. The CDR3 contains 16 residues. V was clipped by 6 bases and J by 0 bases; unmatched bases: 5. CDR1 and CDR2 from the germline V gene are MNHEY and SMNVEV (reference sequence). This CDR3 reads CASRSLAGGPSYEQYF. The CDR3 nucleotides read TGTGCCAGCAGATCACTAGCGGGAGGGCCCTCCTACGAGCAGTACTTC.

J is TRBJ1-1 and V is TRBV4-3; no clear D gene. The CDR3 is 13 amino acids. Germline V lookup: CDR1 LGHNA, CDR2 YSLEER. V was cut by 1 base and J by 1 base, with 4 bases left in between. The CDR3 is CASSQGGNTEAFF. Written as DNA, the CDR3 is TGCGCCAGCAGCCAAGGCGGGAACACTGAAGCTTTCTTT.

The chain combines TRBV7-9 with TRBJ2-1; TRBD1 matches 11 bases. CDR1 and CDR2 (germline): SEHNR, FQNEAQ (reference sequence). The CDR3 is made up of 16 amino acids. The V gene end was trimmed by 3 bases and the J gene end by 2 bases; junction bases not matched to a gene: 3. The CDR3 DNA reads as TGTGCCAGCAGCTTGGAGGGACAGGGGGCCTACAATGAGCAGTTCTTC. Translated: CASSLEGQGAYNEQFF.